This paragraph covers one T cell receptor beta chain sequence. Its antigen is unknown. Pre-culture CD4+ samples were sequenced deeply, targeting roughly 220,000 T cell genomes. The assay was immunoSEQ multiplex PCR, and TCRdb's table has in-frame clones only and misses some. The table has more than 90,000 clones, 80% to 95% seen once; the top ten hold around 0.3%. The trim removed 1 base at V and 7 bases at J, leaving 8 bases unmatched. CDR1 and CDR2 from the germline V gene are SGHKS and YYEKEE (reference sequence). CDR3 size: 15 residues. The record originates from a study of T cell repertoires and HLA-DP antigens. Study context: CD4+ T cells were cocultured with HeLa cells expressing HLA-DP. Average DNA input: around 200 ng for CD137+CD4+ sorts, around 1,200 ng pre-culture. One alloantigen had around nine groove amino acid differences from self, the other one.

Input material: CD4+ T cells from PBMCs. The genes are TRBV5-5 and TRBJ1-3; 7 positions agree with TRBD1. The clonotype originates from a woman under 30 in good health and CMV-seronegative. The CDR3 sequence is CASSLFRPGGNTIYF. CDR3 coding DNA: TGTGCCAGCAGCTTGTTTCGGCCAGGGGGGAACACCATATATTTT. Using reference TRBV5-5 and TRBJ1-3 for the parts outside the CDR3, the full variable domain is DAGVTQSPTHLIKTRGQQVTLRCSPISGHKSVSWYQQVLGQGPQFIFQYYEKEERGRGNFPDRFSARQFPNYSSELNVNALLLGDSALYLCASSLFRPGGNTIYFGEGSWLTVV.